This T cell receptor (beta chain) is drawn from a study of response to subunit inactivated influenza vaccine. General study findings and limits: After each seasonal influenza vaccination, few new T cells are recruited, the authors suggested.

Worth noting for this clonotype: What it binds is unknown.

Germline V gene data show CDR1 as MNHEY and CDR2 as SVGEGT. This CDR3 region has 16 residues. After removal of 2 bases from V and 7 bases from J, the junction contained 7 bases not matched to a gene. TCRdb itself ran the RT-PCR reads through MiXCR, one entry per CDR3 protein. Found here are fewer than 550,000 distinct CDR3 sequences, over 25% of them singletons; the top ten hold approximately 2%. The chain employs TRBV6-2 or TRBV6-3 and TRBJ2-2; 10 bases are a match to TRBD2. Sequenced here: CD4+ T cells sorted from PBMCs, sampled more than 4 days after vaccination. The sequence came from a man aged 50 or older who received an inactivated influenza vaccine. Written as DNA, the CDR3 is TGTGCCAGCAGTTACGGTACTAGCGGGATCCTCGGGGAGCTGTTTTTT. It specifies CASSYGTSGILGELFF.